This TCR beta chain was recovered during a study of CD8+ T cells in alopecia areata. Investigators isolated RNA and reverse transcribed it into cDNA to act as the sequencing template. The protocol was immunoSEQ multiplex PCR, while the TCRdb copy is restricted to in-frame clones and leaves out a portion. In the table there are 170,000 or so clones, about 63% of which are singletons. This CDR3 is 15 amino acids long. Germline-derived CDR1 and CDR2 are ENHRY and SYGVKD. The V gene lost 7 bases and the J gene lost 3 bases, with 17 bases spanning the gap. Specimen: CD4+ T cells sorted from blood, collected at week 0. This chain joins TRBV10-3 and TRBJ2-3; D possibly matches TRBD1 or TRBD2 (5 bases each). This receptor was identified in a human donor with alopecia areata. This CDR3 is CAITGTNGGTDTQYF. DNA of the CDR3: TGTGCCATCACCGGGACGAACGGCGGGACAGATACGCAGTATTTT.